A selection of T cell receptor beta chains follows, all from one sample in a study of human T cells and chemical hapten exposure. TCRdb passed the reads through MiXCR, listing each CDR3 protein once. The data hold about 120,000 distinct CDR3 sequences, with about 7.7% observed a single time. Sequenced: whole blood. Receptors originate from a human donor in good health. Some clones in this sample may be carry-over from other donors' samples. Both conserved end residues are part of each CDR3. A D gene is named only where the DNA matches it firmly. Clone size is given for some rows only: seen once, a few or many times, or a class if the clone is expanded.

d_call,clone_size,j_call,v_call,cdr3_aa,cdr3_nt
NA,few,TRBJ1-6,TRBV4-2,CASATLGEPSSYNSPLHF,TGTGCCAGCGCCACTTTAGGAGAGCCGAGCTCCTATAATTCACCCCTCCACTTT
TRBD1,few,TRBJ1-2,TRBV7-8,CASSPRGLNYGYTF,TGTGCCAGCAGTCCTAGGGGGCTGAACTATGGCTACACCTTC
TRBD1,NA,TRBJ2-1,TRBV7-9,CASSSDRGQYDEQFF,TGTGCCAGCAGCTCAGACAGGGGGCAATACGATGAGCAGTTCTTC
TRBD1,many,TRBJ1-2,TRBV7-6,CASSPGQANYTF,TGTGCCAGCAGCCCGGGACAGGCCAACTACACCTTC
NA,few,TRBJ2-1,TRBV5-1,CATPQVGEQFF,TGCGCCACCCCACAAGTCGGTGAGCAGTTCTTC
NA,many,TRBJ2-7,TRBV4-1,CASSTPDPMVQYF,TGCGCCAGCAGCACCCCGGACCCAATGGTGCAGTACTTC
TRBD1,NA,TRBJ1-2,TRBV6-5,CASSLNRGSWGYTF,TGTGCCAGCAGTTTAAACAGGGGCTCGTGGGGCTACACCTTC
NA,few,TRBJ1-2,TRBV11-1,CASSLNEGGRYGYTF,TGTGCCAGCAGCTTAAATGAGGGCGGCAGATATGGCTACACCTTC
TRBD1,many,TRBJ1-1,TRBV20-1,CSALMHRGNTEAFF,TGCAGTGCTCTAATGCACAGGGGGAACACTGAAGCTTTCTTT
TRBD1,few,TRBJ2-2,TRBV25-1,CASSEWETGGTGELFF,TGTGCCAGCAGTGAATGGGAGACAGGGGGCACCGGGGAGCTGTTTTTT